This TCR beta chain came from a study of T cell responses to AZD1222 COVID-19 vaccine. Study-level points and caveats: Sampling captured repertoires only after the peak T cell response. Baseline seropositivity occurred in only a handful of AZD1222 recipients.

The repertoire was sequenced with immunoSEQ multiplex PCR; TCRdb's copy has only in-frame clones and lacks some. Found here are more than 90,000 clones, more than 70% of them singletons; the top ten hold roughly 10%. The CDR3 spans 14 residues. V lost 5 bases to trimming and J lost 7 bases; unmatched junction nucleotides: 5. Germline V gene lookup returns CDR1 LNHDA and CDR2 SQIVND (reference sequence). This clone occurred once. Antigen unknown. The source is an adult who received the AZD1222 COVID-19 vaccine. The material was peripheral blood, obtained 28 days after the second AZD1222 dose. This chain connects TRBV19 to TRBJ1-5; 10 bases are a match to TRBD1. The CDR3 loop is CASSFWTGGQPQHF. The CDR3 DNA reads TGTGCCAGTAGTTTCTGGACAGGGGGACAGCCCCAGCATTTT.